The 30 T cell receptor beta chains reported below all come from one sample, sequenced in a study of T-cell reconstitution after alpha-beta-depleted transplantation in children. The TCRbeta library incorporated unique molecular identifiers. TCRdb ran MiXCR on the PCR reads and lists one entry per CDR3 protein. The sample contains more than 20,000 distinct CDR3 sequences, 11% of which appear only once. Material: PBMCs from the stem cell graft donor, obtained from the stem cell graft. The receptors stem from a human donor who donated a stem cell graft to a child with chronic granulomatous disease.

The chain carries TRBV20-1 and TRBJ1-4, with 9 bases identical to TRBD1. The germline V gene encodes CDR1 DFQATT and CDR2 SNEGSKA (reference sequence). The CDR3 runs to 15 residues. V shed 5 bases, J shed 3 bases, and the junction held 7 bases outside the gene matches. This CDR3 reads CSAPQYRGPNEKLFF. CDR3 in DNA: TGCAGTGCTCCCCAGTACAGGGGGCCTAATGAAAAACTGTTTTTT.

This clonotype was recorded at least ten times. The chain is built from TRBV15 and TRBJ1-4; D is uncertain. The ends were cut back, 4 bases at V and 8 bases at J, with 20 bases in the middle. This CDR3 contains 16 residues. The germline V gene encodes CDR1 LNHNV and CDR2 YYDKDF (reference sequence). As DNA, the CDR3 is TGTGCCACCAGCATAATTCGTCACTCCGCACGGGAAAAACTGTTTTTT. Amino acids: CATSIIRHSAREKLFF.

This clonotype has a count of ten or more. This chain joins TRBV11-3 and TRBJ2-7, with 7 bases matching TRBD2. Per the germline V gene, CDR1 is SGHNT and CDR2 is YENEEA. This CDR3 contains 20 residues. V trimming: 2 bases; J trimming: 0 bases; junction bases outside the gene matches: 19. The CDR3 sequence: CASSLIVLGRLAVSSYEQYF. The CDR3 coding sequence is TGTGCCAGCAGCTTAATCGTCCTGGGCCGCCTAGCGGTAAGCTCCTACGAGCAGTACTTC.

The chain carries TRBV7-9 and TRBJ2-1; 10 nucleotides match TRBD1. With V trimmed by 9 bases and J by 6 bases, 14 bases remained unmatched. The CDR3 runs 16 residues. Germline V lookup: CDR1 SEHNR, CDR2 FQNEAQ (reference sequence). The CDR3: CASTSRGTGDGNEQFF. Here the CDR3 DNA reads TGTGCCAGTACCTCCAGGGGGACAGGGGACGGCAATGAGCAGTTCTTC.

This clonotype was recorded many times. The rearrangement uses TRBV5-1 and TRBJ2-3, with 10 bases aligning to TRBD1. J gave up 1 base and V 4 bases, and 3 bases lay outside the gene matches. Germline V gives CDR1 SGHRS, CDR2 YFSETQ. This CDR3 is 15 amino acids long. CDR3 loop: CASSIGTGGTDTQYF. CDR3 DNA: TGCGCCAGCAGCATCGGGACAGGGGGCACAGATACGCAGTATTTT.

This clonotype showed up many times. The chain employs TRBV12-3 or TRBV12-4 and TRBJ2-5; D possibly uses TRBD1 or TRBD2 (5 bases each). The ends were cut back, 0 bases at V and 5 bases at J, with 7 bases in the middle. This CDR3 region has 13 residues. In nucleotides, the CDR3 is TGTGCCAGCAGTTTAGCGGGGGTGGAGACCCAGTACTTC. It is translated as CASSLAGVETQYF.

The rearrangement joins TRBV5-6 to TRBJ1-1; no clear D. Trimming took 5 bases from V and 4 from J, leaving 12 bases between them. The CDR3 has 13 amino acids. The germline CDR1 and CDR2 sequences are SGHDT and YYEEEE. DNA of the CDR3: TGTGCCAGCAGAAGCGGAGATGTCACTGAAGCTTTCTTT. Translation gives CASRSGDVTEAFF.

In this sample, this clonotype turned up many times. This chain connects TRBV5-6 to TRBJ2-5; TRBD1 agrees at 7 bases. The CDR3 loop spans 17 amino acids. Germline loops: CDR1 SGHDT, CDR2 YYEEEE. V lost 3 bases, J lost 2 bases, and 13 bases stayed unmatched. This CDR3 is CASSSFTGTEKQETQYF. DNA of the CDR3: TGTGCCAGCAGCTCCTTCACCGGGACAGAAAAACAAGAGACCCAGTACTTC. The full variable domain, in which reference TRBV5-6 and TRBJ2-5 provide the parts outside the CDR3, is DAGVTQSPTHLIKTRGQQVTLRCSPKSGHDTVSWYQQALGQGPQFIFQYYEEEERQRGNFPDRFSGHQFPNYSSELNVNALLLGDSALYLCASSSFTGTEKQETQYFGPGTRLLVL.

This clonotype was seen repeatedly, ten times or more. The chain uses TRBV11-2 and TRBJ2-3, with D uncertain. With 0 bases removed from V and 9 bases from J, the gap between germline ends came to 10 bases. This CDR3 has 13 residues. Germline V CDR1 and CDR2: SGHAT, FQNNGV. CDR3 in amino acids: CASSLDREETQYF. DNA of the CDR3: TGTGCCAGCAGCTTAGATAGGGAAGAAACGCAGTATTTT. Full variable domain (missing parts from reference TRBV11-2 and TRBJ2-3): EAGVAQSPRYKIIEKRQSVAFWCNPISGHATLYWYQQILGQGPKLLIQFQNNGVVDDSQLPKDRFSAERLKGVDSTLKIQPAKLEDSAVYLCASSLDREETQYFGPGTRLTVL.

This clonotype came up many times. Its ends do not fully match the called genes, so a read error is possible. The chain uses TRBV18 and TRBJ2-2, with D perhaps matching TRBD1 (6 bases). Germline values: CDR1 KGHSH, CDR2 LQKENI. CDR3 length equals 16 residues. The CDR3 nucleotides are TGTGCCAGCTCCATCTCCCGGACAGTGAACACCAGGGAGCTGTTTTTT. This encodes CASSISRTVNTRELFF.

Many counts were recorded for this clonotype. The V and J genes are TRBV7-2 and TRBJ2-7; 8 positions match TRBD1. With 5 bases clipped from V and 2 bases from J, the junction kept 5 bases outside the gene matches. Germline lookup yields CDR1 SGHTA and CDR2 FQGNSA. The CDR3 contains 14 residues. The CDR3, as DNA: TGTGCCAGCAGCAGAGGACAGGGTACCTACGAGCAGTACTTC. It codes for CASSRGQGTYEQYF.

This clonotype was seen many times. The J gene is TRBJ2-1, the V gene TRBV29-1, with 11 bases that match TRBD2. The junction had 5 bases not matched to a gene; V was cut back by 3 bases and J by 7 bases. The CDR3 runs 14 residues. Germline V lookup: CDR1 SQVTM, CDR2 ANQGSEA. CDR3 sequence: CSVESSGRGNEQFF. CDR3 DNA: TGCAGCGTTGAGAGTAGCGGGAGGGGGAATGAGCAGTTCTTC.

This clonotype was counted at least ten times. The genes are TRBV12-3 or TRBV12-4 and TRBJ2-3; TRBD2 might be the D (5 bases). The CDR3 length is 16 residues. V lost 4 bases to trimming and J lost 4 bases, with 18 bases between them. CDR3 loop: CASSSRSSPSPDTQYF. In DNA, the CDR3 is TGTGCCAGCAGTTCGCGGTCGAGCCCTAGCCCAGATACGCAGTATTTT.

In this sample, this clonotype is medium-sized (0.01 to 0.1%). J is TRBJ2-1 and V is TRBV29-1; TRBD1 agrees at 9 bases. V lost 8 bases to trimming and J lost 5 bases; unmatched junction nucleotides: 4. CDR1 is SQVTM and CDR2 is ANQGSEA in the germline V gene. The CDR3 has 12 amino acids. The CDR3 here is CSTWTGDNEQFF. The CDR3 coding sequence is TGCAGCACTTGGACAGGGGACAATGAGCAGTTCTTC.

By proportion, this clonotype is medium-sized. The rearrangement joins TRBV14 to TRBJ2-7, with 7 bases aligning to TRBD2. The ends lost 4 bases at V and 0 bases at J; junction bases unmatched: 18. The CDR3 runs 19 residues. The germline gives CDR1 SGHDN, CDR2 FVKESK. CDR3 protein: CASSPSVGGPVTDSYEQYF. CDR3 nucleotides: TGTGCCAGCAGCCCGTCGGTGGGAGGGCCCGTGACTGACTCCTACGAGCAGTACTTC.

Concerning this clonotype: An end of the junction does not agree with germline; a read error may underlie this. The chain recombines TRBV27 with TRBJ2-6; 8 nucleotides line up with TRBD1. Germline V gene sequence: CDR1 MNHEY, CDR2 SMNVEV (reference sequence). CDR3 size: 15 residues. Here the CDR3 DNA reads TGTGCCAGCAGACTGGACAGGGCTGGGGCCAACGGCCTGACTTTC. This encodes CASRLDRAGANGLTF. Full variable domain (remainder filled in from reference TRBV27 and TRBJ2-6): EAQVTQNPRYLITVTGKKLTVTCSQNMNHEYMSWYRQDPGLGLRQIYYSMNVEVTDKGDVPEGYKVSRKEKRNFPLILESPSPNQTSLYFCASRLDRAGANGLTFGAGSRLTVL.

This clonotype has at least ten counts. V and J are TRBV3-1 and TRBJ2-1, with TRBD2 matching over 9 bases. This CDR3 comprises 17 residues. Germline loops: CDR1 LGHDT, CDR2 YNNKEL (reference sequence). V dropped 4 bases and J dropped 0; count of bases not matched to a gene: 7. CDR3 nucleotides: TGTGCCAGCAGCCGTCATGCTAGCGGGAACTCCTACAATGAGCAGTTCTTC. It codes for CASSRHASGNSYNEQFF.

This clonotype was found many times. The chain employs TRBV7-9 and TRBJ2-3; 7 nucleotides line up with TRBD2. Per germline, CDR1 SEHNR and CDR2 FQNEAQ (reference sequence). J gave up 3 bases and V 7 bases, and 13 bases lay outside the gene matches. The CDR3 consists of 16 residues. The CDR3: CASIRAGPGDTDTQYF. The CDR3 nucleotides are TGTGCCAGCATCAGAGCGGGGCCCGGCGATACAGATACGCAGTATTTT.

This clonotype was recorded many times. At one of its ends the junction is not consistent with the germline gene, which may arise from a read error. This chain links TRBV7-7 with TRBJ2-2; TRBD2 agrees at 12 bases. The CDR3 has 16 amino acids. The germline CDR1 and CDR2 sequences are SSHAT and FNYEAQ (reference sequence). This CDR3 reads CASSARGTSGTGELFF. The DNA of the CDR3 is TGTGCTAGCAGCGCCCGGGGGACTAGCGGGACCGGGGAGCTGTTTTTT.

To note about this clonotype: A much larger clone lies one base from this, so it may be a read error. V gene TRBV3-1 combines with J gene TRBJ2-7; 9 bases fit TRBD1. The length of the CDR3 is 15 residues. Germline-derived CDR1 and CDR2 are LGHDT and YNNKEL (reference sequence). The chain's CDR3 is CATSQVGDRDYEQYF. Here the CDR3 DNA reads TGTGCCACCAGCCAAGTAGGGGACAGGGACTACGAGCAGTACTTC.

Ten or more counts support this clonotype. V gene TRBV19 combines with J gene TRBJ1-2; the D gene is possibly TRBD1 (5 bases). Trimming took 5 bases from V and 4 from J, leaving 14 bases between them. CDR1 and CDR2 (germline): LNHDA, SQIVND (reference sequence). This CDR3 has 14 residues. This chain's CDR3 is CASSATGAGYGYTF. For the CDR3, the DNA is TGTGCCAGTAGTGCCACCGGGGCTGGCTATGGCTACACCTTC.

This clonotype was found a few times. CDR3 loop: CASSSYVDGETQYF. In DNA, the CDR3 is TGCGCCAGCAGCTCGTATGTGGATGGGGAGACCCAGTACTTC. The chain is built from TRBV5-1 and TRBJ2-5; no clear D. From germline, CDR1 is SGHRS and CDR2 YFSETQ. The CDR3 has 14 residues. V was shortened by 3 bases and J by 5 bases, with 14 bases between the two germline ends.

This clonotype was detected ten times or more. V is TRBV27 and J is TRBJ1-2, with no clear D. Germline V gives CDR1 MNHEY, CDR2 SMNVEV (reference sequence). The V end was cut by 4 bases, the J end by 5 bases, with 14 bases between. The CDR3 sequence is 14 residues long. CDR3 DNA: TGTGCCAGCAGTTCTGGGCCTTCCTATTATGGCTACACCTTC. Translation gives CASSSGPSYYGYTF.

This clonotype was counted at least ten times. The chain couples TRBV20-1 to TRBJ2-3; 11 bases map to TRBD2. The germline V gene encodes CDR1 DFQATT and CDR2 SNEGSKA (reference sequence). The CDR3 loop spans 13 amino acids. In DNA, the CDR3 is TGCATGGGACTAGCGGATAGCACAGATACGCAGTATTTT. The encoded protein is CMGLADSTDTQYF.

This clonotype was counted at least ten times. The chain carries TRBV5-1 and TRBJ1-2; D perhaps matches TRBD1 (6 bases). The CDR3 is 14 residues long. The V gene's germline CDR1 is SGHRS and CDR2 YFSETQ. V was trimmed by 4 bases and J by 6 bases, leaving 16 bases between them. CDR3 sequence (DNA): TGCGCCAGCAGCAGCTTTACAGGGTCTGATGGCTACACCTTC. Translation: CASSSFTGSDGYTF.

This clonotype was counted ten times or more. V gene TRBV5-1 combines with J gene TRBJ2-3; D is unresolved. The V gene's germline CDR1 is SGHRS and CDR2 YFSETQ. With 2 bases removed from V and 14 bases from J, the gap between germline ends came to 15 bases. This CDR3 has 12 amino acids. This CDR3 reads CASSFPPADWYF. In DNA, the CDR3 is TGCGCCAGCAGCTTTCCCCCGGCCGACTGGTATTTT.

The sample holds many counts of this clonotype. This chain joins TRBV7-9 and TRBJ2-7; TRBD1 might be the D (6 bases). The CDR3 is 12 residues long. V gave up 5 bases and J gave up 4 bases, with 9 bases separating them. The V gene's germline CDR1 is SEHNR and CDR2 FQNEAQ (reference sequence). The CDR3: CASSLQGYEQYF. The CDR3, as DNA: TGTGCCAGCAGCCTGCAGGGGTACGAGCAGTACTTC.

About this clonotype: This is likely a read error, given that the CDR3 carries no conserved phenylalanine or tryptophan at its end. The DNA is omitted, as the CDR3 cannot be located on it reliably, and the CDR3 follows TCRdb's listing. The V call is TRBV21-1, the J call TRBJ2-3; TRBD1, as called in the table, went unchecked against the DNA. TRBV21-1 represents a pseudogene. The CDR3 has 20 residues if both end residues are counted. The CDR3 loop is CANSNYCPSGDRFITDTQYL.

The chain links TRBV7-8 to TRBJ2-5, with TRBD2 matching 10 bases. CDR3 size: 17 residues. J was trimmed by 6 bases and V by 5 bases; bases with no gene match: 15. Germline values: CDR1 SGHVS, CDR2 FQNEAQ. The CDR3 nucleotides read TGTGCCAGCAGCATTACCGGGACTAGCGTGATTGGGAAGACCCAGTACTTC. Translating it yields CASSITGTSVIGKTQYF.

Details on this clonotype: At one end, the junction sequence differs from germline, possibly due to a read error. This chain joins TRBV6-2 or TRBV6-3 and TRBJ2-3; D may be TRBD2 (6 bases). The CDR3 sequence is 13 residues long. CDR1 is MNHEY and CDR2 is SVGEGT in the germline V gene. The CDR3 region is CASSQAPGDTQYF. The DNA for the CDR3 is TGTGCCAGCAGTCAGGCCCCGGGGGATACGCAGTATTTC.